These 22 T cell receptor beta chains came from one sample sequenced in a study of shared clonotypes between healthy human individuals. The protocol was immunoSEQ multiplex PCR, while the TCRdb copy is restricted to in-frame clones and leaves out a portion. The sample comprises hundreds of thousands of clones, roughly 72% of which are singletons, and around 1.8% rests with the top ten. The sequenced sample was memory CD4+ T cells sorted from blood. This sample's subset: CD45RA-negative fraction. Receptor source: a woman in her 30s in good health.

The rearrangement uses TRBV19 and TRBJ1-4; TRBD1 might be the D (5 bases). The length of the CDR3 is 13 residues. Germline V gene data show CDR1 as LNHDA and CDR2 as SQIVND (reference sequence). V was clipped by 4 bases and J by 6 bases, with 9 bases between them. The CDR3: CASSTIRDEKLFF. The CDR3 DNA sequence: TGTGCCAGTAGTACCATCAGGGATGAAAAACTGTTTTTT.

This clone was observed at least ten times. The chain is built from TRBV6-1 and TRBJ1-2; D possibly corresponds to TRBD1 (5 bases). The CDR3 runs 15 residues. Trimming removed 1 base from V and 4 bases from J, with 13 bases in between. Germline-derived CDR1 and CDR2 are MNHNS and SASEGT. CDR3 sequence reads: CASSEGGGKGYGYTF. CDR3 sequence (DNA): TGTGCCAGCAGTGAAGGTGGGGGGAAGGGCTATGGCTACACCTTC.

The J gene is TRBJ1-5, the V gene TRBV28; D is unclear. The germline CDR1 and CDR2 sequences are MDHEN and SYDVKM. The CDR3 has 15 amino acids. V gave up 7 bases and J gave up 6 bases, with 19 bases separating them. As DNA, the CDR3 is TGTGCCAGCACCGACCGGGAAGGGAAGGCTCAGCCCCAGCATTTT. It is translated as CASTDREGKAQPQHF.

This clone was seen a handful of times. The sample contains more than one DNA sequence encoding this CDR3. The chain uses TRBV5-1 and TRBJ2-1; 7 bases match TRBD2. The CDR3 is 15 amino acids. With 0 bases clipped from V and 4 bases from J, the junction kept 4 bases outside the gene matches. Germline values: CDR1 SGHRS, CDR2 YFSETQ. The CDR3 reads CASSLASGGYNEQFF. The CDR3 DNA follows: TGCGCCAGCAGCTTGGCCTCCGGGGGGTACAATGAGCAGTTCTTC.

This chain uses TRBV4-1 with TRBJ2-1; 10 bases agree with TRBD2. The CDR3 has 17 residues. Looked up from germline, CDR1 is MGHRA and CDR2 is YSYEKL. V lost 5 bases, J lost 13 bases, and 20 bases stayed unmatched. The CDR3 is CASSATSGEISTMSQFF. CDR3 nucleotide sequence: TGCGCCAGCAGCGCCACTAGCGGGGAAATATCTACAATGAGTCAGTTCTTC.

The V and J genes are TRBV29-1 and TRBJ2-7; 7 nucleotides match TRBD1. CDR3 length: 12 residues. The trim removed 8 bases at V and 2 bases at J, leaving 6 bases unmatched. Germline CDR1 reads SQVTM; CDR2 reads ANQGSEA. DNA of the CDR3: TGCAGCTCATCGACAGGGCCCTACGAGCAGTACTTC. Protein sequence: CSSSTGPYEQYF.

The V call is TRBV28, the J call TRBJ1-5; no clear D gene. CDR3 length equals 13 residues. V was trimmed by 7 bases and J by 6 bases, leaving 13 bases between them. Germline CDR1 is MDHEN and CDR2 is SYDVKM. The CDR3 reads CASTITGIQPQHF. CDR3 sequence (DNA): TGTGCCAGCACTATAACCGGAATTCAGCCCCAGCATTTT.

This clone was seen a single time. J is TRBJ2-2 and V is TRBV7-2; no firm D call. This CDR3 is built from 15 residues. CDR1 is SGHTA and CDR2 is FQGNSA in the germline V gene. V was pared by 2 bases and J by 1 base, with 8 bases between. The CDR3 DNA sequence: TGTGCCAGCAGCTTATTCCAGATGAACACCGGGGAGCTGTTTTTT. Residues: CASSLFQMNTGELFF.

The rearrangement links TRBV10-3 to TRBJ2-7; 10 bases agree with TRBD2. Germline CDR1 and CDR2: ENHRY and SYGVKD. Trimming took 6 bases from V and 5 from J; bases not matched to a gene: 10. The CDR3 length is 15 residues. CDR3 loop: CAIRAPSGRGNEQYF. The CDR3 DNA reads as TGTGCCATCAGGGCTCCTAGCGGGAGAGGCAACGAGCAGTACTTC.

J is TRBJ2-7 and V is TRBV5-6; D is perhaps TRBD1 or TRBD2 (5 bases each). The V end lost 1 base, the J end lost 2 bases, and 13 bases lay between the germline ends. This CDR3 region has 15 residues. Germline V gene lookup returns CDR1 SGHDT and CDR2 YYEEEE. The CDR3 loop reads CASSLLGTGTYEQYF. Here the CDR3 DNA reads TGTGCCAGCAGCTTGTTGGGGACGGGGACCTACGAGCAGTACTTC.

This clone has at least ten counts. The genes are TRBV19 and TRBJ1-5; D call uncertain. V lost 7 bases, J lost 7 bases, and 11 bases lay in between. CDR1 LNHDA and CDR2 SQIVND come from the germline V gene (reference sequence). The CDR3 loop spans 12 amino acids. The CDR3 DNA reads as TGTGCCAGTACCACTGCGGGGCAGCCCCAGCATTTT. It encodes CASTTAGQPQHF.

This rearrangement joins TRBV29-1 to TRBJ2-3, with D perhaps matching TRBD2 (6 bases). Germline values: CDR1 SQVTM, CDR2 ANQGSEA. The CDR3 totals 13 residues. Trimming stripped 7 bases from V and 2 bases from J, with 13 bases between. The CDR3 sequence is CSGGTLSTDTQYF. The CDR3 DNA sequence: TGCAGCGGCGGGACTTTGTCCACAGATACGCAGTATTTT.

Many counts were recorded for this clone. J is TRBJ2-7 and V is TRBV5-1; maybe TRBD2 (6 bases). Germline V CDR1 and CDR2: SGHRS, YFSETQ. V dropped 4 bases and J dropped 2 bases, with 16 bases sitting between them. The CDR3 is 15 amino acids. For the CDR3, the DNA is TGCGCCAGCAGCCCGGCCCTGGGGGAGGCCTACGAGCAGTACTTC. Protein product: CASSPALGEAYEQYF.

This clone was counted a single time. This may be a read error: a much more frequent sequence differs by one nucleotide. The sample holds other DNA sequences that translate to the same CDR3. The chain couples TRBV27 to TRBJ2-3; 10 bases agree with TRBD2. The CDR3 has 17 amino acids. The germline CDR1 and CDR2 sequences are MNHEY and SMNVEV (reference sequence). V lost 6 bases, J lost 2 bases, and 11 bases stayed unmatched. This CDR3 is CASSSPLLAGFTDTQYF. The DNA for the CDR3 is TGTGCCAGCAGCTCCCCCCTACTAGCGGGGTTCACAGATACGCAGTATTTT.

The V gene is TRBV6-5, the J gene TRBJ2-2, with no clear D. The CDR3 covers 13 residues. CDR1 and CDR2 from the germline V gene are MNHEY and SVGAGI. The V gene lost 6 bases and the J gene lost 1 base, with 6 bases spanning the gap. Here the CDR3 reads CASSQQNTGELFF. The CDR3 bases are TGTGCCAGCAGCCAGCAGAACACCGGGGAGCTGTTTTTT.

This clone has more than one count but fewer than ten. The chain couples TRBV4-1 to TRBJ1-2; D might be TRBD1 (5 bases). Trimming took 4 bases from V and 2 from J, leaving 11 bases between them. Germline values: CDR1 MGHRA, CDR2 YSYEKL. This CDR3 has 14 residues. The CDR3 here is CASSRQQENYGYTF. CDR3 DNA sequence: TGCGCCAGCAGCCGCCAACAGGAAAACTATGGCTACACCTTC.

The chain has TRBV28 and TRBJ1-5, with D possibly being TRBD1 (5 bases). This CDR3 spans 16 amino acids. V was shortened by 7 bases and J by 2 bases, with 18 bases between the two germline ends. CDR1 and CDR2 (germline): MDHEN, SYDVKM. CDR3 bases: TGTGCCAGCACCGTAGACAGACCCCAGGGCAATCAGCCCCAGCATTTT. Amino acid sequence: CASTVDRPQGNQPQHF.

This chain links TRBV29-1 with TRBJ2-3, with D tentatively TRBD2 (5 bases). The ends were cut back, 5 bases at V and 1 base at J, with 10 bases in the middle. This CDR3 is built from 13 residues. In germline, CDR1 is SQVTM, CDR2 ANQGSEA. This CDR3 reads CSVSPGGTDTQYF. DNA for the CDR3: TGCAGCGTTAGTCCCGGGGGCACAGATACGCAGTATTTT.

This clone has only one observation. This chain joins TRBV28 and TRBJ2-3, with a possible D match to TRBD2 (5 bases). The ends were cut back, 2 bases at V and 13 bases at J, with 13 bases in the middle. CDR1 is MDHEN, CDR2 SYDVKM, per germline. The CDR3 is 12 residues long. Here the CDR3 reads CASSLGYTGEYF. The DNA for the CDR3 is TGTGCCAGCAGTTTAGGGTATACCGGGGAGTATTTT. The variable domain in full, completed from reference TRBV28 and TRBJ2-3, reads DVKVTQSSRYLVKRTGEKVFLECVQDMDHENMFWYRQDPGLGLRLIYFSYDVKMKEKGDIPEGYSVSREKKERFSLILESASTNQTSMYLCASSLGYTGEYFGPGTRLTVL.

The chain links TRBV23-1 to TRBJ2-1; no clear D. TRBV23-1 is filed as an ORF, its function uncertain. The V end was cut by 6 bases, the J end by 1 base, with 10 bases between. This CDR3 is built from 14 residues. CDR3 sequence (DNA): TGCGCCAGCAGCCAGGTGCAATCCTACAATGAGCAGTTCTTC. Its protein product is CASSQVQSYNEQFF.

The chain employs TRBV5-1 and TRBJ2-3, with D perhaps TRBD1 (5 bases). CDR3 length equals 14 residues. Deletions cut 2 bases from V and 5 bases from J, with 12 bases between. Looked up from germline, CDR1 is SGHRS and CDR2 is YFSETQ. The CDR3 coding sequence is TGCGCCAGCAGCTTTTCTAAGCAGGGAGATACGCAGTATTTT. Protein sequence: CASSFSKQGDTQYF.

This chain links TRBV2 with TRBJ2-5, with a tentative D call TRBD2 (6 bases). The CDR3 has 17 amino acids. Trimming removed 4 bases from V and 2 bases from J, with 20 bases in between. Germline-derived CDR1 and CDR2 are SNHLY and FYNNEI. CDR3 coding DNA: TGTGCCAGCAGTGGGGGAGGATGGACACCAATTCAAGAGACCCAGTACTTC. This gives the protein CASSGGGWTPIQETQYF.